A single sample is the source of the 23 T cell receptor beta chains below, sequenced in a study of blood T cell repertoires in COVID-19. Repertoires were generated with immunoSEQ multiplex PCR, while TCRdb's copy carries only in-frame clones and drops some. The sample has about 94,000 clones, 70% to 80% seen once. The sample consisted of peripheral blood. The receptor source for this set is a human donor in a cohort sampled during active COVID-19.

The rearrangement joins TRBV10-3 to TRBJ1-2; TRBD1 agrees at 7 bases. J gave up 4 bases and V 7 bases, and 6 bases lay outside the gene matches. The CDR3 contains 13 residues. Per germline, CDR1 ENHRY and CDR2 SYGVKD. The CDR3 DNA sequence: TGTGCCATCACTAAAGACAGGGCCTATGGCTACACCTTC. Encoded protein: CAITKDRAYGYTF.

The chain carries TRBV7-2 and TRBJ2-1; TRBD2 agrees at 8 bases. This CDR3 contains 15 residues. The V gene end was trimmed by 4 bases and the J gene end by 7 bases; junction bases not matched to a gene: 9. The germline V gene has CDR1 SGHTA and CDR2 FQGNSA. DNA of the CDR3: TGTGCCAGCAGCTCCAGCGGGAGTACCCTTAATGAGCAGTTCTTC. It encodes CASSSSGSTLNEQFF.

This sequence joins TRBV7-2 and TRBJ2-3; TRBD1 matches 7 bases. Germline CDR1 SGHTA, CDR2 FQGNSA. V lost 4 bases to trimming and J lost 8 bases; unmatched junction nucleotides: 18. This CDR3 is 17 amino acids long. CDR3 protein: CASSSRPLQGQRVTQYF. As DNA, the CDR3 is TGTGCCAGCAGCTCTCGTCCACTACAGGGGCAGAGGGTTACGCAGTATTTT.

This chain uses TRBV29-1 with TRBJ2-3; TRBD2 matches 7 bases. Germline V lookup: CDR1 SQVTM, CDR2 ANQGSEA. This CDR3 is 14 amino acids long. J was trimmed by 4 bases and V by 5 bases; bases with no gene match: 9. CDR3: CSVRLAGRPDTQYF. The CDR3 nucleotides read TGCAGCGTTAGACTAGCTGGGAGGCCAGATACGCAGTATTTT.

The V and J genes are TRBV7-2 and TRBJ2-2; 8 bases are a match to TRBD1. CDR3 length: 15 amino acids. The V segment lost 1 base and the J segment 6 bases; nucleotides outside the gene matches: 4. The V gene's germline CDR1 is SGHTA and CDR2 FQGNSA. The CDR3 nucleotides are TGTGCCAGCAGCTTAGTTCAGGGGGCGGCCGGGGAGCTGTTTTTT. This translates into CASSLVQGAAGELFF.

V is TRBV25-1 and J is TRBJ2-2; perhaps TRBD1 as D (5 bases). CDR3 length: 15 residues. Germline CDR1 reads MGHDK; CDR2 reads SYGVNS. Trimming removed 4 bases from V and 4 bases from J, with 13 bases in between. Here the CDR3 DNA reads TGTGCCAGCAGTGCATCCGCTAGGGGCACCGGGGAGCTGTTTTTT. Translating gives CASSASARGTGELFF.

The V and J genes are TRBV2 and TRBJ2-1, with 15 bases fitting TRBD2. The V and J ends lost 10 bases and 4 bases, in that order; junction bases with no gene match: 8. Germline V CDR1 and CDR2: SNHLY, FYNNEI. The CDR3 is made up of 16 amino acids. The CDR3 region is CATGLAGGPPYNEQFF. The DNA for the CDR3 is TGTGCCACGGGACTAGCGGGAGGCCCCCCTTACAATGAGCAGTTCTTC.

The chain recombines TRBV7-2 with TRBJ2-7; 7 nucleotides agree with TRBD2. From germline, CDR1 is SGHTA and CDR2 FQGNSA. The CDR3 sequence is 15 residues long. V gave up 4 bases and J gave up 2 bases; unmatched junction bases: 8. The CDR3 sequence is CASSSQGSGAYEQYF. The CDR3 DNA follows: TGTGCCAGCAGCTCTCAGGGAAGCGGGGCCTACGAGCAGTACTTC.

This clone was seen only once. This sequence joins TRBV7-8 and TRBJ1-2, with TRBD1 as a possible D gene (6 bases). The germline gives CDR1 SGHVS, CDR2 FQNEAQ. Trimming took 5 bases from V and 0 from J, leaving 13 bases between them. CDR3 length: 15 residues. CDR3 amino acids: CASSGSGTSNYGYTF. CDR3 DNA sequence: TGTGCCAGCAGCGGGTCCGGGACATCTAACTATGGCTACACCTTC.

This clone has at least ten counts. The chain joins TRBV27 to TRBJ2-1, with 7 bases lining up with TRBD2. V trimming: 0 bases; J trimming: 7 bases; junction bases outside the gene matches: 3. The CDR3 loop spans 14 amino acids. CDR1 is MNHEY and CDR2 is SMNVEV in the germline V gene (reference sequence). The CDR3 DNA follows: TGTGCCAGCAGTTTATCGGGAGGGCCTAATGAGCAGTTCTTC. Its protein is CASSLSGGPNEQFF.

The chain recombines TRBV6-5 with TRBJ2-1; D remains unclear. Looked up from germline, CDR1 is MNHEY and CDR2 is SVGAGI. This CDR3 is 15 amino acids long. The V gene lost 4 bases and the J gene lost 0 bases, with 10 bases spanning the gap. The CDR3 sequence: CASSSTYNSYNEQFF. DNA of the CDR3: TGTGCCAGCAGTTCCACGTACAACTCCTACAATGAGCAGTTCTTC.

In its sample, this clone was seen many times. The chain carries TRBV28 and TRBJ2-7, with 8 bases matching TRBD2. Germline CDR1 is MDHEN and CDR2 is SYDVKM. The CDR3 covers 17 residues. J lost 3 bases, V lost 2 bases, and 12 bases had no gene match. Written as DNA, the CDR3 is TGTGCCAGCAGTTTAGCCCTCCCCAGCGGGAGTCGCTACGAGCAGTACTTC. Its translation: CASSLALPSGSRYEQYF. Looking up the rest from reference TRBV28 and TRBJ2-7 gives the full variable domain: DVKVTQSSRYLVKRTGEKVFLECVQDMDHENMFWYRQDPGLGLRLIYFSYDVKMKEKGDIPEGYSVSREKKERFSLILESASTNQTSMYLCASSLALPSGSRYEQYFGPGTRLTVT.

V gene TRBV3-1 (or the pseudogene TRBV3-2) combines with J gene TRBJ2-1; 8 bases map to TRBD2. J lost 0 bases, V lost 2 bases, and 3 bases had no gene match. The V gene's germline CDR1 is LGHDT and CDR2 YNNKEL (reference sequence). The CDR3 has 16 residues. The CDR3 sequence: CASSQRGTSSYNEQFF. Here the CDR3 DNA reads TGTGCCAGCAGCCAAAGGGGGACTAGCTCCTACAATGAGCAGTTCTTC.

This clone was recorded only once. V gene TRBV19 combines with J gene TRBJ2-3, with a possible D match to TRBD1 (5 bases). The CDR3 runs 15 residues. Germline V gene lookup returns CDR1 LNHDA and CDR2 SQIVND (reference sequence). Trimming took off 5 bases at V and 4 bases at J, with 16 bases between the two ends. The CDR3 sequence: CASSAPSQGSDTQYF. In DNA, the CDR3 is TGTGCCAGTAGTGCCCCCTCCCAGGGTTCAGATACGCAGTATTTT.

CDR3 protein: CATKTEGLASDTQYF. DNA for the CDR3: TGTGCCACCAAGACCGAAGGACTGGCCTCAGATACGCAGTATTTT. The gene calls are TRBV2 and TRBJ2-3; D possibly corresponds to TRBD2 (5 bases). Trimming took 10 bases from V and 4 from J, leaving 21 bases between them. This CDR3 has 15 residues. Germline CDR1 is SNHLY and CDR2 is FYNNEI.

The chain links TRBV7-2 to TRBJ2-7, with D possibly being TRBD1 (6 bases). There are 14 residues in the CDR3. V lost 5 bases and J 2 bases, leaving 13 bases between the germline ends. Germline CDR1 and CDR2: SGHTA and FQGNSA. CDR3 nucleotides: TGTGCCAGCAGCCAGGGGACCAACGCCTACGAGCAGTACTTC. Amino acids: CASSQGTNAYEQYF.

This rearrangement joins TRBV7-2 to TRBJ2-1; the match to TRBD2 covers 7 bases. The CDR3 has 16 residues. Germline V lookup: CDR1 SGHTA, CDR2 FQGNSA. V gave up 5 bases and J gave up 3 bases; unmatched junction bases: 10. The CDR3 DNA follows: TGTGCCAGCAGCCTGCCCGGACTAGTGGTCTACAATGAGCAGTTCTTC. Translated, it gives CASSLPGLVVYNEQFF.

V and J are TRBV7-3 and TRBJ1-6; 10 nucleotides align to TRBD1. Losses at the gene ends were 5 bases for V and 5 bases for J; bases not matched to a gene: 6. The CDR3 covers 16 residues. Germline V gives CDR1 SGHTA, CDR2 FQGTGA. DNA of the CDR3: TGTGCCAGCAGCCGAGACAGGGGGCGAAATAATTCACCCCTCCACTTT. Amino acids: CASSRDRGRNNSPLHF.

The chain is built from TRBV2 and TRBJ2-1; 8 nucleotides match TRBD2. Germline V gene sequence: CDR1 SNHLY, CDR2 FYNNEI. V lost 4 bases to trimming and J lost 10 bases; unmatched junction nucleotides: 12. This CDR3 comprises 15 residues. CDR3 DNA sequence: TGTGCCAGCAGTGGGACTAGCCCTGGCCCAGGGGAGCAGTTCTTC. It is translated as CASSGTSPGPGEQFF. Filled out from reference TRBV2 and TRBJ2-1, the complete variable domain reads EPEVTQTPSHQVTQMGQEVILRCVPISNHLYFYWYRQILGQKVEFLVSFYNNEISEKSEIFDDQFSVERPDGSNFTLKIRSTKLEDSAMYFCASSGTSPGPGEQFFGPGTRLTVL.

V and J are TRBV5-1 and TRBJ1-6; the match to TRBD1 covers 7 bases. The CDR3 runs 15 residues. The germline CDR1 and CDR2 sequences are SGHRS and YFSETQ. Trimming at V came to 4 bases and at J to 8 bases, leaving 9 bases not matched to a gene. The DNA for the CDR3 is TGCGCCAGCAGCCCTCCCGACAGGGCCGATTCACCCCTCCACTTT. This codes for CASSPPDRADSPLHF.

The CDR3 is CASALTVTTEKYF. DNA of the CDR3: TGTGCCAGCGCGCTGACAGTTACTACAGAGAAGTACTTC. The chain uses TRBV27 and TRBJ2-7, with D perhaps TRBD1 (5 bases). This CDR3 has 13 residues. V was trimmed by 8 bases and J by 11 bases, leaving 22 bases between them. The V gene's germline CDR1 is MNHEY and CDR2 SMNVEV (reference sequence).

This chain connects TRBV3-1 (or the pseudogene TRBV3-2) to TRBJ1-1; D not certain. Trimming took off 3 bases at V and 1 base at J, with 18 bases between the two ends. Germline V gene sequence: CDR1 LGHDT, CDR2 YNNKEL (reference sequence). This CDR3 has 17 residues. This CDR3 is CASSHNPRGGWNTEAFF. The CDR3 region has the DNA TGTGCCAGCAGCCACAACCCTCGGGGAGGTTGGAACACTGAAGCTTTCTTT.

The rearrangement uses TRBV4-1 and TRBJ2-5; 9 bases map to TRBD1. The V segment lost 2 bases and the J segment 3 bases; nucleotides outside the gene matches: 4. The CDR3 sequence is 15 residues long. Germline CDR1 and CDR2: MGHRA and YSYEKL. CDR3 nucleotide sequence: TGCGCCAGCAGCCAACCCGGGACAGGGAAAGAGACCCAGTACTTC. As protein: CASSQPGTGKETQYF.